The entry below describes one T cell receptor (beta chain). Here immunoSEQ multiplex PCR was the method, and the copy in TCRdb shows in-frame clones only, minus some. The sample contains about 260,000 clones, 87% of which appear only once. The data originate from a study of blood T cell repertoires in COVID-19. Trimming stripped 7 bases from V and 7 bases from J, with 16 bases between. CDR3 length: 13 amino acids. Germline CDR1 and CDR2: LNHDA and SQIVND (reference sequence). The specimen sequenced was peripheral blood. The chain uses TRBV19 and TRBJ1-1; D possibly corresponds to TRBD1 (5 bases). This sequence was found in a middle-aged woman who had recovered from COVID-19. The CDR3 sequence is CASTRLLGGEAFF. The CDR3, as DNA: TGTGCCAGTACCAGACTCCTCGGGGGTGAAGCTTTCTTT.